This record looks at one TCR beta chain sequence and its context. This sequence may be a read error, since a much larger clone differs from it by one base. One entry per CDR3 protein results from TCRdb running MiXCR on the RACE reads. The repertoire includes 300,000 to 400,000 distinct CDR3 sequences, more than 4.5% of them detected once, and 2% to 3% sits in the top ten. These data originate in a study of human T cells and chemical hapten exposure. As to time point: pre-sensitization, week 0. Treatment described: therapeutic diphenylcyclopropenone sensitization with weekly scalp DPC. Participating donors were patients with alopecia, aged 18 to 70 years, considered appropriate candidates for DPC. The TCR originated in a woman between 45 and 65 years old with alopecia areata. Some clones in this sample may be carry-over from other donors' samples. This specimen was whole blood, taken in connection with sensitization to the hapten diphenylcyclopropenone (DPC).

The CDR3 DNA reads as TGTGCCTCCAGCAAAAGACAGGGCGAAGGCTACACCTTC. Amino acid sequence: CASSKRQGEGYTF. V and J are TRBV15 and TRBJ1-2, with 7 positions matching TRBD1. The V gene's germline CDR1 is LNHNV and CDR2 YYDKDF (reference sequence). The CDR3 consists of 13 residues.